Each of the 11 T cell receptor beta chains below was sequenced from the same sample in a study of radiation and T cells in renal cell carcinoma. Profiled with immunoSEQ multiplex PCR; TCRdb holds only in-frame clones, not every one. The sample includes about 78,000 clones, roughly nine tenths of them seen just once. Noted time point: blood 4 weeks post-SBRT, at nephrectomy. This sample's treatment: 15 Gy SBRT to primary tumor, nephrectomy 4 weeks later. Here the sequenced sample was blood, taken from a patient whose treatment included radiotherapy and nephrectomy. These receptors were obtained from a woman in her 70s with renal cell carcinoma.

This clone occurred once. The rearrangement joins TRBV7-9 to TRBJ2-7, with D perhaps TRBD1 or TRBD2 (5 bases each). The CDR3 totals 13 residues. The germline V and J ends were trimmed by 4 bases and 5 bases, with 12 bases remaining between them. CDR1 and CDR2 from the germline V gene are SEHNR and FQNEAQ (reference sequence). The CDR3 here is CASSYRDQDEQYF. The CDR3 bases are TGTGCCAGCAGCTACCGGGACCAAGACGAGCAGTACTTC.

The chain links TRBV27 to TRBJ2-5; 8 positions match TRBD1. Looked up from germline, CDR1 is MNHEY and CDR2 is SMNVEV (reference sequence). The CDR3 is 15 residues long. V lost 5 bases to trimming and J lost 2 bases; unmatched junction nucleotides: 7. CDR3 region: CASSGYRGRQETQYF. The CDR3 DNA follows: TGTGCCAGCAGTGGGTACAGGGGGAGGCAAGAGACCCAGTACTTC.

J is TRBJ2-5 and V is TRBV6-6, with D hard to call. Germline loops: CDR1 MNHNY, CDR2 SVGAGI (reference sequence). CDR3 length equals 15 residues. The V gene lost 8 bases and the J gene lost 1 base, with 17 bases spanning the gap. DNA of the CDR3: TGTGCCAGCGCTTCACCGGCACGGCGCCAAGAGACCCAGTACTTC. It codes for CASASPARRQETQYF.

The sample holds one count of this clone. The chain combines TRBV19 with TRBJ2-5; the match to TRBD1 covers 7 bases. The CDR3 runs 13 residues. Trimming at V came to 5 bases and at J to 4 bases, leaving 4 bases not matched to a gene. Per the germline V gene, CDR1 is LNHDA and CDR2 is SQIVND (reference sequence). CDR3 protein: CASSPRDRETQYF. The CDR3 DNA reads TGTGCCAGTAGTCCGAGGGACAGAGAGACCCAGTACTTC.

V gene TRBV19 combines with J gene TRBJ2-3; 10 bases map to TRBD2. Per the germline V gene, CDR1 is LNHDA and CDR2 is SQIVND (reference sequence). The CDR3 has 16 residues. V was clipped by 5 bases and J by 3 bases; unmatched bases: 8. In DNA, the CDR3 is TGTGCCAGTAGTGCAGCAGCGGGGGGGCCGACAGATACGCAGTATTTT. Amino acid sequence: CASSAAAGGPTDTQYF.

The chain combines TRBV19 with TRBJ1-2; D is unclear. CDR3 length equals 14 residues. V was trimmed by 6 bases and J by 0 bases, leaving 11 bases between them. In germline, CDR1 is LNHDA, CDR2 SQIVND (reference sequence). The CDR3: CASSLGRPNYGYTF. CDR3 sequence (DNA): TGTGCCAGTAGCCTGGGCAGACCTAACTATGGCTACACCTTC.

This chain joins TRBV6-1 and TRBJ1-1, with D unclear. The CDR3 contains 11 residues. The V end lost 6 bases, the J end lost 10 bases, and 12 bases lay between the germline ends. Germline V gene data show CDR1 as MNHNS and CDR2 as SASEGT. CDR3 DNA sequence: TGTGCCAGCAGCCCCGCGAAGGGAGCTTTCTTT. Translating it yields CASSPAKGAFF.

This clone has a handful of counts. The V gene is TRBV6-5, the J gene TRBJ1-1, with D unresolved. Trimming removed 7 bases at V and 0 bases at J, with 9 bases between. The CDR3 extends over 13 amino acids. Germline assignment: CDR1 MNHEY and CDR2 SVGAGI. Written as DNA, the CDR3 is TGTGCCAGCATTGCCGGGTTGAACACTGAAGCTTTCTTT. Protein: CASIAGLNTEAFF.

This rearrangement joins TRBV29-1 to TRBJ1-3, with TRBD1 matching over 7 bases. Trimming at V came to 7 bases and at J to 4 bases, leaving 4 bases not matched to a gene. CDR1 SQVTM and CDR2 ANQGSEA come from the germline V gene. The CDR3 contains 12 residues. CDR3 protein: CSAGTAGNTIYF. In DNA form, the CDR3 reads TGCAGCGCCGGGACAGCGGGAAACACCATATATTTT.

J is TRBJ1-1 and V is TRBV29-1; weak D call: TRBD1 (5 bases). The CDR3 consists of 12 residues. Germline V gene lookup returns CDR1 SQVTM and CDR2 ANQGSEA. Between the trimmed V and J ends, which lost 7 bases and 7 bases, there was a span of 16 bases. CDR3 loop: CSAAAGSLEAFF. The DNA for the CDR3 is TGCAGCGCGGCTGCAGGGAGCCTTGAAGCTTTCTTT.

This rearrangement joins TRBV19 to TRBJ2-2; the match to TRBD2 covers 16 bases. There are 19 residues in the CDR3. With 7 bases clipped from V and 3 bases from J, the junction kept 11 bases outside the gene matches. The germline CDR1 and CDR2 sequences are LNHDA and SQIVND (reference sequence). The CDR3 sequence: CASIFPGLAGGRYTGELFF. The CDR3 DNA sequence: TGTGCCAGTATATTCCCGGGACTAGCGGGGGGGCGGTACACCGGGGAGCTGTTTTTT.